This TCR beta chain derives from a study of human T cells and chemical hapten exposure. For the study at large: During the approximately 23-week study period, patients had diphenylcyclopropenone applied to the scalp every week. After 6 days, upper back 0.01% DPC patch tests were scored. Variability of per-sample TCR yields stemmed mainly from small differences in pooled library volume.

There are many counts of this clonotype. The antigen is undetermined. Time point specified: patch test 3, about 24 weeks after DPC sensitization. Treatment noted: therapeutic diphenylcyclopropenone sensitization with weekly scalp DPC. Each CDR3 protein gets one entry after TCRdb re-called the RACE reads with MiXCR. Of about 170,000 distinct CDR3 sequences in the sample, about 30% were seen once. Study conclusions and caveats: Expanded TCRs grouped into significantly more large CDR3 similarity clusters than controls produced.

The CDR3 covers 14 residues. Germline-derived CDR1 and CDR2 are SQVTM and ANQGSEA. Germline trimming cut 8 bases from V and 4 bases from J; bases unmatched to any gene: 13. The V call is TRBV29-1, the J call TRBJ2-7, with 8 bases matching TRBD2. The source material was whole blood, sampled in connection with sensitization to the hapten diphenylcyclopropenone (DPC). The receptor was derived from a woman between 18 and 30 years old with alopecia areata. Some clones in this sample may be carry-over from other donors' samples. The CDR3 DNA sequence: TGCAGCCAAGAACGGGAGGGAGAATTGTACGAGCAGTACTTC. The encoded protein is CSQEREGELYEQYF.